This passage covers 8 T cell receptor beta chains from one sample sequenced in a study of read filtering for tumor transcriptome and immune sequencing. This library used roughly 370 ng RNA and molecular barcoded adaptors spanning alpha/delta and beta/gamma chains. MiXCR, run by TCRdb on the reads, gives a single entry per CDR3 protein. The repertoire has approximately 140,000 distinct CDR3 sequences, 13% of them found once; the top ten carry under 9%. Sequencing was performed on a population of CD138-negative cells sorted from bone marrow. The origin of the receptors is a donor aged 40 or older with multiple myeloma.

This clonotype was seen ten or more times. The J gene is TRBJ1-5, the V gene TRBV20-1, with D possibly matching TRBD1 (5 bases). Per germline, CDR1 DFQATT and CDR2 SNEGSKA (reference sequence). V shed 6 bases and J shed 9 bases, with 24 bases lying between them. The CDR3 contains 15 residues. This CDR3 reads CSATKGEPRAGPQHF. CDR3 sequence (DNA): TGCAGTGCCACAAAAGGGGAGCCCCGGGCTGGGCCCCAGCATTTT.

This clonotype was picked up many times. The V gene is TRBV19, the J gene TRBJ2-5; D is possibly TRBD2 (5 bases). There are 12 residues in the CDR3. V shed 6 bases and J shed 4 bases, with 9 bases lying between them. Per the germline V gene, CDR1 is LNHDA and CDR2 is SQIVND (reference sequence). CDR3 sequence: CASRSAGETQYF. The CDR3 DNA is TGTGCCAGTAGAAGCGCGGGAGAGACCCAGTACTTC.

This clonotype was recorded at least ten times. This chain joins TRBV13 and TRBJ1-1; D gene ambiguous. Germline assignment: CDR1 PRHDT and CDR2 FYEKMQ (reference sequence). This CDR3 is built from 13 residues. The V end lost 3 bases, the J end lost 5 bases, and 10 bases lay between the germline ends. CDR3 amino acids: CASSFRPETEAFF. CDR3 sequence (DNA): TGTGCCAGCAGCTTCCGTCCTGAAACTGAAGCTTTCTTT.

The sample holds a few counts of this clonotype. This may be a read error: a much more frequent sequence differs by one nucleotide. J is TRBJ2-7 and V is TRBV5-6; 10 bases line up with TRBD1. The CDR3 covers 15 residues. With V trimmed by 4 bases and J by 6 bases, 10 bases remained unmatched. In germline, CDR1 is SGHDT, CDR2 YYEEEE. This chain's CDR3 is CASSLSDRGRFEQYF. DNA of the CDR3: TGTGCCAGCAGCCTGAGTGACAGGGGGCGTTTCGAGCAGTACTTC.

This clonotype has only a few counts. The rearrangement uses TRBV19 and TRBJ2-3; 11 bases are shared with TRBD2. Unmatched junction bases numbered 6, after V lost 7 bases and J lost 0 bases. The CDR3 spans 16 residues. CDR1 is LNHDA, CDR2 SQIVND, per germline (reference sequence). The CDR3 protein is CASKKGLAASTDTQYF. The CDR3, as DNA: TGTGCCAGTAAGAAGGGACTAGCGGCTAGCACAGATACGCAGTATTTT.

This clonotype turned up a few times. This chain connects TRBV19 to TRBJ2-7; 10 nucleotides line up with TRBD2. This CDR3 comprises 16 residues. Unmatched junction bases numbered 18, after V lost 8 bases and J lost 8 bases. Looked up from germline, CDR1 is LNHDA and CDR2 is SQIVND (reference sequence). The CDR3 coding sequence is TGTGCCAGTTCCACTCTAAGCGGGAGGGCCAATTCGAAGCAGTACTTC. It encodes CASSTLSGRANSKQYF. The full variable domain, completed using reference TRBV19 and TRBJ2-7, is DGGITQSPKYLFRKEGQNVTLSCEQNLNHDAMYWYRQDPGQGLRLIYYSQIVNDFQKGDIAEGYSVSREKKESFPLTVTSAQKNPTAFYLCASSTLSGRANSKQYFGPGTRLTVT.

This clonotype was counted ten times or more. The chain couples TRBV13 to TRBJ2-1; 7 nucleotides match TRBD1. This CDR3 is built from 14 residues. Germline lookup yields CDR1 PRHDT and CDR2 FYEKMQ (reference sequence). The V segment lost 5 bases and the J segment 1 base; nucleotides outside the gene matches: 2. The chain's CDR3 is CASSRGQSYNEQFF. CDR3 sequence (DNA): TGTGCCAGCAGCCGGGGACAGTCCTACAATGAGCAGTTCTTC.

This clonotype has just a few counts. The genes are TRBV11-3 and TRBJ2-3; 12 bases fit TRBD2. V lost 1 base, J lost 3 bases, and 11 bases stayed unmatched. The CDR3 is made up of 19 amino acids. Germline V gives CDR1 SGHNT, CDR2 YENEEA. This CDR3 is CASSLGTSGILRSTDTQYF. CDR3 in DNA: TGTGCCAGCAGCTTAGGGACTAGCGGGATATTAAGATCTACAGATACGCAGTATTTT.